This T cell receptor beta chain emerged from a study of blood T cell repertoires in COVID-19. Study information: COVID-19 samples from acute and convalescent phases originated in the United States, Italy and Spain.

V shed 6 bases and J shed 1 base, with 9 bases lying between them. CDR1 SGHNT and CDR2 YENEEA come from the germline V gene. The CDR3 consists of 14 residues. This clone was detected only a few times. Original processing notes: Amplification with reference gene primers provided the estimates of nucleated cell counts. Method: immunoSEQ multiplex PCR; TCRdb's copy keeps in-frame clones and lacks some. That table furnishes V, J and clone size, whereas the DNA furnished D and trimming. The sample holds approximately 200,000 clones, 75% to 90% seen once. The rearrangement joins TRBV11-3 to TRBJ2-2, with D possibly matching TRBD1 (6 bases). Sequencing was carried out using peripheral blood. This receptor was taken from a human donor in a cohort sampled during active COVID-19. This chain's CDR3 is CASSSRGNTGELFF. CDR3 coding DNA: TGTGCCAGCAGTTCCAGGGGGAACACCGGGGAGCTGTTTTTT.